The TCR beta chain under discussion was sequenced for a study of response to subunit inactivated influenza vaccine. The V gene end was trimmed by 3 bases and the J gene end by 3 bases; junction bases not matched to a gene: 10. Germline V CDR1 and CDR2: WSHSY, SAAADI. The CDR3 totals 19 residues. TCRdb re-called the RT-PCR reads through MiXCR, storing one row per CDR3 protein. This table holds just under 550,000 distinct CDR3 sequences, under 25% found once. In addition, the sample was reused for a study of T cells expressing NK-cell markers. As reported in that work: Libraries used 5'RACE template switching adding universal primer site and UMIs. The study drew TCR beta repertoires from sorted CD3+CD56+NKG2C+, CD3+CD56+NKG2C- and CD3+CD56-NKG2C+ T cells. Once again these clonotypes came out on top in the CD3+CD56-NKG2C+ fraction of a few donors.

The receptor comes from a man between 50 and 59 years old who received an inactivated influenza vaccine. The rearrangement uses TRBV10-2 and TRBJ2-2; 13 bases match TRBD2. Source: CD4+ T cells sorted from PBMCs, taken roughly 12 days after vaccination. CDR3 amino acids: CASSDPSGTSGTYTGELFF. DNA for the CDR3: TGCGCCAGCAGTGACCCCAGTGGGACTAGCGGGACCTACACCGGGGAGCTGTTTTTT.